This TCR beta chain derives from a study of blood T cell repertoires in COVID-19. Whole-study context: Samples representing acute and convalescent COVID-19 were sourced from the United States, Italy and Spain. Nucleic acid was either cDNA or gDNA, and it came from T cells, B-cell-depleted T cells, or PBMCs.

The germline V gene encodes CDR1 SGHTA and CDR2 FQGTGA. The CDR3 has 14 amino acids. The V gene lost 5 bases and the J gene lost 5 bases, with 15 bases spanning the gap. Original processing notes: Using reference gene primer amplification, nucleated cell counts were estimated. Profiling relied on immunoSEQ multiplex PCR, and the TCRdb table lists in-frame clones only, not all of them. V, J and clone size were drawn from that table, and D and trimming were deduced from the DNA. This table holds about 120,000 clones, roughly 87% found once. The sample comprised peripheral blood. V and J are TRBV7-3 and TRBJ1-1; D unclear. The sequence came from an elderly man with acute or convalescent COVID-19. DNA of the CDR3: TGTGCCAGCAGCCCCCTGTCCGCGGGGACTGAAGCTTTCTTT. Amino acid sequence: CASSPLSAGTEAFF.